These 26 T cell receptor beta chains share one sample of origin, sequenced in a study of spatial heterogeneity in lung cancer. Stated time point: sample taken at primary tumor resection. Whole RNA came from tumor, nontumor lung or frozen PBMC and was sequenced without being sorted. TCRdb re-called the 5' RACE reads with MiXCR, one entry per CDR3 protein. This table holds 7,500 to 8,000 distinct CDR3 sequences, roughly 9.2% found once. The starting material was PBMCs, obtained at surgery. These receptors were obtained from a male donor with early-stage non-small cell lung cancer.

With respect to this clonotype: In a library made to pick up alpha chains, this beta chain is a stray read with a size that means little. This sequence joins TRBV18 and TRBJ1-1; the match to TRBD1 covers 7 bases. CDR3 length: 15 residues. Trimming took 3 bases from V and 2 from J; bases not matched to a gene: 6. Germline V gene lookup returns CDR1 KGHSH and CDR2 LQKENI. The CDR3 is CASSPIQGLNTEAFF. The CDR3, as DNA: TGTGCCAGCTCACCCATACAGGGGCTCAACACTGAAGCTTTCTTT. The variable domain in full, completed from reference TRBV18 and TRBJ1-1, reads NAGVMQNPRHLVRRRGQEARLRCSPMKGHSHVYWYRQLPEEGLKFMVYLQKENIIDESGMPKERFSAEFPKEGPSILRIQQVVRGDSAAYFCASSPIQGLNTEAFFGQGTRLTVV.

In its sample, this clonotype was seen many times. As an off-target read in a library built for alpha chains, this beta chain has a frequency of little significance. The CDR3 nucleotides read TGTGCCAGCAGCCAAGAGAGTCGACTAGCGGGAGCCAACACCGGGGAGCTGTTTTTT. This sequence encodes CASSQESRLAGANTGELFF. The chain has TRBV4-2 and TRBJ2-2, with 12 bases matching TRBD2. The CDR3 covers 19 residues. Germline V gene data show CDR1 as LGHNA and CDR2 as YNFKEQ. The ends lost 0 bases at V and 2 bases at J; junction bases unmatched: 7.

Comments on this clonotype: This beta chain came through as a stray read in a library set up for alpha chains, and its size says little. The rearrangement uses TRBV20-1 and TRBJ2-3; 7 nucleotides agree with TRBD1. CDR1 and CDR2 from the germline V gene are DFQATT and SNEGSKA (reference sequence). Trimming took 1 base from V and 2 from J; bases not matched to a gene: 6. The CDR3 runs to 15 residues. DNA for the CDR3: TGCAGTGCTAGAGCCGGGACAGCCACCACAGATACGCAGTATTTT. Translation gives CSARAGTATTDTQYF.

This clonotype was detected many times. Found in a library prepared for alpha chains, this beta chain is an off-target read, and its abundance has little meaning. Written as DNA, the CDR3 is TGTGCCAGCAGCTCTCAGGACAACACTGAAGCTTTCTTT. Its protein is CASSSQDNTEAFF. This chain uses TRBV7-9 with TRBJ1-1; D is unresolved. This CDR3 contains 13 residues. In germline, CDR1 is SEHNR, CDR2 FQNEAQ (reference sequence). Trimming cost V 4 bases and J 2 bases, with 8 bases left between them.

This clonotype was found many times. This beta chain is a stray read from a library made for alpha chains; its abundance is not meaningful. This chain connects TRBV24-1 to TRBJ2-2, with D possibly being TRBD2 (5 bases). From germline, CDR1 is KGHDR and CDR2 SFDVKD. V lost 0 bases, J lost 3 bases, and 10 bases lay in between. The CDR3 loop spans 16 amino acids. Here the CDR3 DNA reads TGTGCCACCAGTGATTTGGAGGGTTGGCACACCGGGGAGCTGTTTTTT. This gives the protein CATSDLEGWHTGELFF.

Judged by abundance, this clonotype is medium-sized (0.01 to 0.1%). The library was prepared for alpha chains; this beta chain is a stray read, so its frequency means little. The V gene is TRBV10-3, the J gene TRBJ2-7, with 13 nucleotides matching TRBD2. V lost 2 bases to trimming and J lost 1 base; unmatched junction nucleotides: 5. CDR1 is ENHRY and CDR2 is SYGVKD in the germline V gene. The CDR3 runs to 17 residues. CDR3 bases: TGTGCCATCAGTGAGGGTGGGACTAGCGGGATTTCCTACGAGCAGTACTTC. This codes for CAISEGGTSGISYEQYF.

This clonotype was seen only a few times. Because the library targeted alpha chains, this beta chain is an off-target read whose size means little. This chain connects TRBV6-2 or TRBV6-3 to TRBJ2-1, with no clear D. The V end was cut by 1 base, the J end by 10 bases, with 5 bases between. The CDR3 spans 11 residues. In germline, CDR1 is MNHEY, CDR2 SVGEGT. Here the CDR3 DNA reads TGTGCCAGCAGTTACTTGGTAGAGCAGTTCTTC. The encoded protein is CASSYLVEQFF.

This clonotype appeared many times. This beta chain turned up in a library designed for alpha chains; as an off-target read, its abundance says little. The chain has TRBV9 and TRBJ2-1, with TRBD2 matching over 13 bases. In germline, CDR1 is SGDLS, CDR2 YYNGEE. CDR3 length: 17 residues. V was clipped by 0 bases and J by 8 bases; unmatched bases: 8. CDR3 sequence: CASSVGQRTSGSDEQFF. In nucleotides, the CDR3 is TGTGCCAGCAGCGTAGGGCAGAGGACTAGCGGGAGCGATGAGCAGTTCTTC.

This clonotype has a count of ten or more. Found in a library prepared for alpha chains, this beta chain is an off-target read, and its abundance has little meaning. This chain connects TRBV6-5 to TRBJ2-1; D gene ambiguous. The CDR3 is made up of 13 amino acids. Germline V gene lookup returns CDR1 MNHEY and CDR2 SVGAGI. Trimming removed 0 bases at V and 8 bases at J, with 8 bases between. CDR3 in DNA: TGTGCCAGCAGTTACTCGATGTCATATGAGCAGTTCTTC. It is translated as CASSYSMSYEQFF.

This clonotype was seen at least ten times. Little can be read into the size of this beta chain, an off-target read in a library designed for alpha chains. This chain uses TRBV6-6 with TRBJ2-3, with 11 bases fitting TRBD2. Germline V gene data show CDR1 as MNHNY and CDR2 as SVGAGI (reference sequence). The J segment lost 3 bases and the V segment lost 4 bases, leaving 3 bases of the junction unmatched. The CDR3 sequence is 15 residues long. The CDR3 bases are TGTGCCAGCAGTTCGGGACTAGCGGTTACAGATACGCAGTATTTT. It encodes CASSSGLAVTDTQYF.

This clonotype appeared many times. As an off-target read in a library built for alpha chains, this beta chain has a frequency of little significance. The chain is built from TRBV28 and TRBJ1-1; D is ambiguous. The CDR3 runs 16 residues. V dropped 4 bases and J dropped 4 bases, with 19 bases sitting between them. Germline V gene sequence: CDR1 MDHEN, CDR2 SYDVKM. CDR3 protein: CASSSGVGKGSTEAFF. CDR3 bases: TGTGCCAGCAGTTCTGGGGTCGGGAAAGGTTCCACTGAAGCTTTCTTT.

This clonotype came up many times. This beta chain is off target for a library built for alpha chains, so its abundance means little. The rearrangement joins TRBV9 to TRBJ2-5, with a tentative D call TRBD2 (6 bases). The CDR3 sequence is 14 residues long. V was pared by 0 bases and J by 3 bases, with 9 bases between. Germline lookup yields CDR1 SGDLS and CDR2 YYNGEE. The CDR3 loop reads CASSVGDLEETQYF. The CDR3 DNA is TGTGCCAGCAGCGTAGGGGACTTAGAAGAGACCCAGTACTTC.

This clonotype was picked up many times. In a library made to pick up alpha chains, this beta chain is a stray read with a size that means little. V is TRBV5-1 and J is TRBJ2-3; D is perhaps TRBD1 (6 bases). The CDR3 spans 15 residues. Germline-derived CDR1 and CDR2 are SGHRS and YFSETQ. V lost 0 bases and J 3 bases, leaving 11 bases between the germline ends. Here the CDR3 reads CASSLAAGETDTQYF. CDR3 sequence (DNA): TGCGCCAGCAGCTTGGCGGCAGGGGAGACAGATACGCAGTATTTT.

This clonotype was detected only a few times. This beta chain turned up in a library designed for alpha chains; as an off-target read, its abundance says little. CDR3 loop: CASSLPLLAGEQFF. CDR3 sequence (DNA): TGTGCCAGCAGCCTCCCCCTACTAGCGGGCGAGCAGTTCTTC. The V call is TRBV5-6, the J call TRBJ2-1; 9 bases fit TRBD2. The CDR3 is 14 residues long. The germline V gene encodes CDR1 SGHDT and CDR2 YYEEEE. With 4 bases clipped from V and 10 bases from J, the junction kept 9 bases outside the gene matches.

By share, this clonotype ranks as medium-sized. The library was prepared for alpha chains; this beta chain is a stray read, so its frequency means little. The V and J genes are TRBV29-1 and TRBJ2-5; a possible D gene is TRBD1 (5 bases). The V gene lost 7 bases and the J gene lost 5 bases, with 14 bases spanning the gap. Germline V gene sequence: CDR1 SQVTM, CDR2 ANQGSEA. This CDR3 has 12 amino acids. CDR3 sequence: CSASLGAETQYF. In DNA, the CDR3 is TGCAGCGCGTCGTTAGGGGCCGAGACCCAGTACTTC.

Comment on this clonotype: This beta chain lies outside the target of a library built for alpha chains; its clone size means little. CDR3 coding DNA: TGCAGTGCTTATCGGACAGGTGTCAACTATGGCTACACCTTC. Its translation is CSAYRTGVNYGYTF. This sequence joins TRBV20-1 and TRBJ1-2; 7 bases align to TRBD1. The V gene's germline CDR1 is DFQATT and CDR2 SNEGSKA (reference sequence). The V segment lost 5 bases and the J segment 2 bases; nucleotides outside the gene matches: 8. The CDR3 runs 14 residues.

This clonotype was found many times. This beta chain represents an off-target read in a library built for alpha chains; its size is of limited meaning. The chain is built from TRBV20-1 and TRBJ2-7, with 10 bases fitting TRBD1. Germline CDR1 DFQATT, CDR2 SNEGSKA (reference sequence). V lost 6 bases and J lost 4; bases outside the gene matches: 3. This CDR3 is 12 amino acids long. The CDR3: CSAKGQGYEQYF. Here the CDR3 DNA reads TGCAGTGCAAAGGGACAGGGGTACGAGCAGTACTTC.

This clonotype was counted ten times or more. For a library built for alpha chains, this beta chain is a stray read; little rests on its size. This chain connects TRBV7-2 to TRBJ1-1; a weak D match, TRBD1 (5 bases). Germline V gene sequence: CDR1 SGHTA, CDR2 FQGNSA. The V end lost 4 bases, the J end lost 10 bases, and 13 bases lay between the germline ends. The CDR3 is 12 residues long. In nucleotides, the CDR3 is TGTGCCAGCAGCTCCCAGATTAGGGGAGCTTTCTTT. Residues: CASSSQIRGAFF.

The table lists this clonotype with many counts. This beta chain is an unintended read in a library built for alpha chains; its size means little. This CDR3 is CASSQEGSLAGGADTQYF. CDR3 sequence (DNA): TGCGCCAGCAGCCAAGAAGGGTCACTAGCGGGAGGGGCAGATACGCAGTATTTT. This rearrangement joins TRBV4-1 to TRBJ2-3, with TRBD2 identical over 13 bases. Germline V gene lookup returns CDR1 MGHRA and CDR2 YSYEKL. V lost 0 bases, J lost 4 bases, and 7 bases stayed unmatched. The CDR3 consists of 18 residues.

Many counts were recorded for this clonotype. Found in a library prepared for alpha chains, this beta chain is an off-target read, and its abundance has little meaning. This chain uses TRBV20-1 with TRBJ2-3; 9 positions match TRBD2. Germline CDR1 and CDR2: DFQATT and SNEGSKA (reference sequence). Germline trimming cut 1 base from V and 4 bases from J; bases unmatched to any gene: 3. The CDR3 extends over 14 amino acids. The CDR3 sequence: CSARGAGGPDTQYF. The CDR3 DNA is TGCAGTGCTAGAGGGGCGGGAGGGCCAGATACGCAGTATTTT.

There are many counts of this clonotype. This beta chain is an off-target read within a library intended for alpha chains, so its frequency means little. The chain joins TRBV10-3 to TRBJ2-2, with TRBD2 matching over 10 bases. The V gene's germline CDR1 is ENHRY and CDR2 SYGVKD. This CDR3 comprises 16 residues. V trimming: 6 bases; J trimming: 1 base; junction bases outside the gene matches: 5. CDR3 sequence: CAISEPSGGNTGELFF. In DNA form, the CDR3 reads TGTGCCATCAGCGAGCCTAGCGGGGGGAACACCGGGGAGCTGTTTTTT.

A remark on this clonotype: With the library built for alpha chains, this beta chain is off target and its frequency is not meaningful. The CDR3 region is CSARRSGTRRFNNEQFF. The CDR3, as DNA: TGCAGCGCCCGCCGATCAGGGACTAGACGGTTCAACAATGAGCAGTTCTTC. The chain carries TRBV29-1 and TRBJ2-1, with 8 bases lining up with TRBD2. CDR3 length: 17 amino acids. Germline CDR1 SQVTM, CDR2 ANQGSEA. V was pared by 7 bases and J by 5 bases, with 19 bases of the junction left unmatched.

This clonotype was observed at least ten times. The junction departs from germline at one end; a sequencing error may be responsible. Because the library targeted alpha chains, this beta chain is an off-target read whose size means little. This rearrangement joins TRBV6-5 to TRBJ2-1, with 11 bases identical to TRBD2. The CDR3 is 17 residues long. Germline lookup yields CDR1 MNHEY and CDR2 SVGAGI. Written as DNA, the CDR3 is TGTGCCAGCAGTTACTCGGTAGCGGGAGGGCATTCAAATGAGCAGCTCTTC. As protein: CASSYSVAGGHSNEQLF.

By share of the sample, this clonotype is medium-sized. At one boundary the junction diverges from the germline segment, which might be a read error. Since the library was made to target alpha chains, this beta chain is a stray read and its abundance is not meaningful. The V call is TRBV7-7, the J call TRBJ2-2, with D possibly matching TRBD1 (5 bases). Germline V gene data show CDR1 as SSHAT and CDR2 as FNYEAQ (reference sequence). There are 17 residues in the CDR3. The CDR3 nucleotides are TGTGCTAGCAGCACCCAGGGATCTCGGATCTTGGCCGGGGAGCTGTTTTTT. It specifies CASSTQGSRILAGELFF.

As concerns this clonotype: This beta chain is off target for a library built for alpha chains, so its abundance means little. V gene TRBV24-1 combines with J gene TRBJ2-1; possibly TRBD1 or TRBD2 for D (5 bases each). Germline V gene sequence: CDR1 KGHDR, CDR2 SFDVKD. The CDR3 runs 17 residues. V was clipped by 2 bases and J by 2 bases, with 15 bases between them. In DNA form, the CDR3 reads TGTGCCACCAGTGATTCATCGGGGCTCGGAGCCTACAATGAGCAGTTCTTC. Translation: CATSDSSGLGAYNEQFF.

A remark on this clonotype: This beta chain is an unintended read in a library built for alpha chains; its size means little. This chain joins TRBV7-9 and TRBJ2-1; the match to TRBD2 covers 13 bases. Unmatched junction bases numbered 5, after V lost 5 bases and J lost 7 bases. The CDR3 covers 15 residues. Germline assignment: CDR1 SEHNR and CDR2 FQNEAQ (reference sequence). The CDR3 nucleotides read TGTGCCAGCAGCGAGGGACTAGCGGGGCCTAATGAGCAGTTCTTC. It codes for CASSEGLAGPNEQFF.